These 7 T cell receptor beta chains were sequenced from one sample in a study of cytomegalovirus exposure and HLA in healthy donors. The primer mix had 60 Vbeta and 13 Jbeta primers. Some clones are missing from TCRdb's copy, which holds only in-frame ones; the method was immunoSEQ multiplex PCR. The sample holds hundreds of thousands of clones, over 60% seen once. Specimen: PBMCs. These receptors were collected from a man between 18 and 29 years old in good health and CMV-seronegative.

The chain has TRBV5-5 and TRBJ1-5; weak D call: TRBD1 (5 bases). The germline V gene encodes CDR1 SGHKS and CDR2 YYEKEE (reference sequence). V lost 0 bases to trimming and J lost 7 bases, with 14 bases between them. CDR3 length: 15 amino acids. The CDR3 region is CASSLGRVIGQPQHF. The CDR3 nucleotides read TGTGCCAGCAGCTTGGGCAGGGTTATTGGGCAGCCCCAGCATTTT. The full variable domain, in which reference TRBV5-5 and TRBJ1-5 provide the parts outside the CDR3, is DAGVTQSPTHLIKTRGQQVTLRCSPISGHKSVSWYQQVLGQGPQFIFQYYEKEERGRGNFPDRFSARQFPNYSSELNVNALLLGDSALYLCASSLGRVIGQPQHFGDGTRLSIL.

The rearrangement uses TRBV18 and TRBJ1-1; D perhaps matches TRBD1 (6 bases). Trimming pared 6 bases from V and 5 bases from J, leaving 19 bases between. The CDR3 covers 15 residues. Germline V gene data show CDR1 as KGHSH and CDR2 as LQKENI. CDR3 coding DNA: TGTGCCAGCTCGTCAGCGGGACAAAAATGGACTGAAGCTTTCTTT. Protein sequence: CASSSAGQKWTEAFF.

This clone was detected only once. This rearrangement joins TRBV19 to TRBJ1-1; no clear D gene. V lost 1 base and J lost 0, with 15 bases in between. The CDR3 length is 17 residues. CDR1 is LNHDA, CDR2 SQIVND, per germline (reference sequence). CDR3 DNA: TGTGCCAGTAGTATAGGGGAGGGCAGCATCGTGAACACTGAAGCTTTCTTT. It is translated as CASSIGEGSIVNTEAFF.

CDR3 amino acids: CASSPARTSGRAHNEQFF. The CDR3 DNA reads as TGTGCCAGCAGCCCCGCCCGGACTAGCGGGAGGGCCCACAATGAGCAGTTCTTC. The V call is TRBV7-9, the J call TRBJ2-1; 15 bases map to TRBD2. The CDR3 consists of 18 residues. The J segment lost 5 bases and the V segment lost 5 bases, leaving 10 bases of the junction unmatched. The germline V gene encodes CDR1 SEHNR and CDR2 FQNEAQ (reference sequence).

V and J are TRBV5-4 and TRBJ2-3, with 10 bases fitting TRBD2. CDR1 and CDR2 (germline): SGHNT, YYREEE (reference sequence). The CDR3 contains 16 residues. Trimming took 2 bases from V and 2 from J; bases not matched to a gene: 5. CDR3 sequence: CASSFRLAGDTDTQYF. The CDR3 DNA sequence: TGTGCCAGCAGCTTTCGGCTAGCGGGAGACACAGATACGCAGTATTTT. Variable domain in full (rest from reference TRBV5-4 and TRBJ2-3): ETGVTQSPTHLIKTRGQQVTLRCSSQSGHNTVSWYQQALGQGPQFIFQYYREEENGRGNFPPRFSGLQFPNYSSELNVNALELDDSALYLCASSFRLAGDTDTQYFGPGTRLTVL.

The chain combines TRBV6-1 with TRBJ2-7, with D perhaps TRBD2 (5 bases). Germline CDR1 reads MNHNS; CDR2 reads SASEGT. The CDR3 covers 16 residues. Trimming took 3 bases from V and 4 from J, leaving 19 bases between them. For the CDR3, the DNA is TGTGCCAGCAGTGATTTAGGACTCGCGGATTCTTACGAGCAGTACTTC. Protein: CASSDLGLADSYEQYF.

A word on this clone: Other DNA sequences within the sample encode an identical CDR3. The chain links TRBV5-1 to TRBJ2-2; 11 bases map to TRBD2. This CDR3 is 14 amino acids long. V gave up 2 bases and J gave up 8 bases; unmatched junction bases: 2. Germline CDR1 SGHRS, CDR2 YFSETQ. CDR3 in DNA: TGCGCCAGCAGCTTACTAGCGGGAGCTGGGGAGCTGTTTTTT. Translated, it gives CASSLLAGAGELFF. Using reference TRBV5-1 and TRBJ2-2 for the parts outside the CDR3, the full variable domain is KAGVTQTPRYLIKTRGQQVTLSCSPISGHRSVSWYQQTPGQGLQFLFEYFSETQRNKGNFPGRFSGRQFSNSRSEMNVSTLELGDSALYLCASSLLAGAGELFFGEGSRLTVL.